Listed below are T cell receptor beta chains from one sample, sequenced in a study of T-cell memory formation after mild COVID-19. TCRdb re-called the 5' RACE reads with MiXCR, one entry per CDR3 protein. The data show under 250,000 distinct CDR3 sequences, about 16% seen once. Sequenced input: PBMCs or a T cell subset sorted from them (not recorded which). These receptor sequences come from an adult woman who had mild COVID-19 (a few samples of this study predate the infection). Cell type and time point are not known. The CDR3 runs from the conserved cysteine through the conserved F or W. A D gene is named only where the DNA matches it firmly. The size entry is marked missing in some rows and otherwise reads once, few, many or a size class.

clone size	D gene	V gene	J gene	CDR3 protein	CDR3 DNA
few	TRBD2	TRBV4-1	TRBJ2-1	CASSQAGGSYNEQFF	TGCGCCAGCAGCCAAGCGGGGGGCTCCTACAATGAGCAGTTCTTC
many	TRBD1	TRBV18	TRBJ2-3	CASSLDHRDRVYF	TGTGCCAGCTCACTTGATCACCGGGACAGGGTATACTTT
-	TRBD1	TRBV20-1	TRBJ2-1	CSARPPGGGISYNEQFF	TGCAGTGCTAGACCTCCAGGGGGCGGTATCTCCTACAATGAGCAGTTCTTC
few	-	TRBV20-1	TRBJ1-5	CSAGGRRSNQPQHF	TGCAGTGCTGGAGGACGGCGTAGCAATCAGCCCCAGCATTTT
-	TRBD1	TRBV12-3/TRBV12-4	TRBJ2-7	CASSRPGQGVCEQYF	TGTGCCAGCAGTCGACCGGGACAGGGGGTCTGCGAGCAGTACTTC
few	-	TRBV12-3/TRBV12-4	TRBJ1-2	CASSENTGLYGYTF	TGTGCCAGCAGCGAAAATACAGGGTTATATGGCTACACCTTC
once	TRBD1	TRBV24-1	TRBJ1-1	CATSRGGQGSEAFF	TGTGCCACCAGTCGAGGGGGACAGGGCAGTGAAGCTTTCTTT
-	TRBD1	TRBV5-1	TRBJ1-1	CASSPKDRLVTEAFF	TGCGCCAGCAGCCCGAAGGACAGGCTTGTCACTGAAGCTTTCTTT
-	-	TRBV4-1	TRBJ2-7	CASSHMWGLGYEQYF	TGCGCCAGCAGCCATATGTGGGGGCTAGGGTACGAGCAGTACTTC
-	-	TRBV21-1	TRBJ2-1	CASSKAGTARYNEQFF	TGTGCCAGCAGCAAAGCGGGGACGGCGCGTTACAATGAGCAGTTCTTC
few	-	TRBV19	TRBJ2-7	CASSIVGAGRRGEQYF	TGTGCCAGTAGTATAGTGGGCGCAGGCCGGAGGGGGGAGCAGTACTTC
-	-	TRBV6-6	TRBJ2-1	CAHSGYSYNEQFF	TGTGCCCACAGCGGATACTCCTACAATGAGCAGTTCTTC
-	-	TRBV12-3/TRBV12-4	TRBJ1-2	CASSPQRGGGYTF	TGTGCCAGCAGCCCCCAGAGGGGCGGTGGCTACACCTTC
few	-	TRBV28	TRBJ2-5	CASSFRGEGVTQYF	TGTGCCAGCAGCTTTAGAGGGGAAGGGGTGACCCAGTACTTC
-	-	TRBV10-3	TRBJ1-1	CAITPKDGNTEAFF	TGTGCCATCACCCCAAAGGATGGTAACACTGAAGCTTTCTTT
many	-	TRBV5-1	TRBJ2-3	CASSETSTDTQYF	TGCGCCAGCAGCGAGACTAGCACAGATACGCAGTATTTT
-	TRBD2	TRBV15	TRBJ2-1	CATSTSGTYNEQFF	TGTGCCACCAGCACTAGCGGGACCTACAATGAGCAGTTCTTC
-	-	TRBV12-3/TRBV12-4	TRBJ1-2	CASRLRQRTYYGYTF	TGTGCCAGCAGACTACGACAGCGTACTTACTATGGCTACACCTTC
-	-	TRBV9	TRBJ1-1	CASSVETGLNTEAFF	TGTGCCAGCAGCGTAGAAACTGGACTGAACACTGAAGCTTTCTTT
-	-	TRBV6-5	TRBJ1-1	CASSYSRNSAEAFF	TGTGCCAGCAGTTACTCAAGGAACAGCGCTGAAGCTTTCTTT
-	TRBD2	TRBV4-3	TRBJ2-5	CASSLSGRDQETQYF	TGCGCCAGCAGCCTATCGGGGAGGGACCAAGAGACCCAGTACTTC
-	TRBD1	TRBV24-1	TRBJ1-5	CATSGDRGWGNSNQPQHF	TGTGCCACCAGTGGGGACAGGGGCTGGGGTAATAGCAATCAGCCCCAGCATTTT
-	-	TRBV7-9	TRBJ2-7	CASSLNQGQEQYF	TGTGCCAGCAGCTTAAATCAGGGGCAGGAGCAGTACTTC
-	TRBD1	TRBV12-3/TRBV12-4	TRBJ1-1	CASIQGDHTEAFF	TGTGCCAGCATACAGGGGGATCACACTGAAGCTTTCTTT
few	TRBD2	TRBV2	TRBJ2-1	CASTLPTSGYQFF	TGTGCCAGCACCCTCCCGACTAGCGGCTATCAGTTCTTC
many	-	TRBV7-2	TRBJ2-4	CASSYYSPGADIQYF	TGTGCCAGCAGCTACTATTCTCCCGGGGCGGACATTCAGTACTTC
few	-	TRBV6-2/TRBV6-3	TRBJ1-4	CASSYSGTGIGTRGEKLFF	TGTGCCAGCAGTTACTCGGGCACAGGGATCGGTACCCGGGGAGAAAAACTGTTTTTT
many	TRBD1	TRBV5-1	TRBJ1-1	CASSGQGAEAFF	TGCGCCAGCAGCGGACAGGGAGCTGAAGCTTTCTTT
-	TRBD2	TRBV6-2/TRBV6-3	TRBJ2-1	CASSSQLRLAGVLNEQFF	TGTGCCAGCAGTTCCCAACTTAGACTAGCGGGAGTCCTCAATGAGCAGTTCTTC
few	-	TRBV7-9	TRBJ1-2	CASSPHGGGYTF	TGTGCCAGCAGCCCGCATGGGGGGGGCTACACCTTC
-	TRBD1	TRBV2	TRBJ1-1	CAITWGGTGETEAFF	TGTGCCATCACCTGGGGCGGGACAGGGGAGACTGAAGCTTTCTTT
few	-	TRBV7-3	TRBJ2-1	CASSLEESYEQFF	TGTGCCAGCAGCCTGGAGGAGAGCTATGAGCAGTTCTTC
few	-	TRBV7-2	TRBJ2-5	CASSRDLSQETQYF	TGTGCCAGCAGCCGGGACCTATCCCAAGAGACCCAGTACTTC
-	-	TRBV6-1	TRBJ1-1	CASSWGGTGTEAFF	TGTGCCAGCAGCTGGGGGGGGACGGGGACTGAAGCTTTCTTT
few	TRBD2	TRBV14	TRBJ2-1	CASSQIKGLAKTYNEQFF	TGTGCCAGCAGCCAAATAAAAGGACTAGCGAAAACCTACAATGAGCAGTTCTTC
-	TRBD2	TRBV4-2	TRBJ2-5	CASSQQRELQETQYF	TGTGCCAGCAGCCAGCAGCGGGAGCTCCAAGAGACCCAGTACTTC
few	-	TRBV6-6	TRBJ2-4	CASSIDTGSKNIQYF	TGTGCCAGCAGTATCGACACAGGTTCCAAAAACATTCAGTACTTC
few	-	TRBV7-8	TRBJ2-7	CASSLEGGGTYEQYF	TGTGCCAGCAGCTTAGAAGGCGGCGGGACCTACGAGCAGTACTTC
few	-	TRBV11-2	TRBJ2-7	CASSLGHGKITYEQYF	TGTGCCAGCAGCTTAGGTCACGGGAAGATCACCTACGAGCAGTACTTC
-	TRBD2	TRBV7-2	TRBJ2-7	CASSLGPSGERQYF	TGTGCCAGCAGCTTAGGCCCTAGCGGGGAAAGGCAGTACTTC